This passage covers 20 T cell receptor beta chains from one sample sequenced in a study of identical twins. TCRdb redid the calling of the 5' RACE reads with MiXCR, one entry per CDR3 protein. The table shows fewer than 650,000 distinct CDR3 sequences, with 7% to 7.5% occurring only once. These same records also appear under a second study, on yellow fever vaccine responses in identical twins.

The sequenced sample was PBMCs. These receptors all come from a young woman in good health.

This chain links TRBV6-1 with TRBJ2-4, with 7 bases identical to TRBD1. Germline CDR1 reads MNHNS; CDR2 reads SASEGT. The CDR3 is 16 amino acids. Trimming took 7 bases from V and 4 from J; bases not matched to a gene: 13. The CDR3 spells CASNPRQGRGKNIQYF. The CDR3 coding sequence is TGTGCCAGCAACCCTAGACAGGGCAGAGGGAAAAACATTCAGTACTTC.

This clonotype came up a few times. CDR3 protein: CASSLMSPGGPYEQYF. The DNA for the CDR3 is TGCGCCAGCAGCTTGATGAGTCCGGGGGGCCCCTACGAGCAGTACTTC. V gene TRBV5-1 combines with J gene TRBJ2-7; possible D gene TRBD2, 7 bases. Germline CDR1 SGHRS, CDR2 YFSETQ. V lost 1 base to trimming and J lost 2 bases, with 16 bases between them. CDR3 size: 16 residues. Together with reference TRBV5-1 and TRBJ2-7, the CDR3 gives the full variable domain: KAGVTQTPRYLIKTRGQQVTLSCSPISGHRSVSWYQQTPGQGLQFLFEYFSETQRNKGNFPGRFSGRQFSNSRSEMNVSTLELGDSALYLCASSLMSPGGPYEQYFGPGTRLTVT.

The chain carries TRBV2 and TRBJ2-4; D unclear. Trimming removed 6 bases at V and 0 bases at J, with 6 bases between. The CDR3 totals 13 residues. CDR1 and CDR2 from the germline V gene are SNHLY and FYNNEI. CDR3 region: CASRVPAKNIQYF. DNA of the CDR3: TGTGCCAGCAGGGTTCCAGCCAAAAACATTCAGTACTTC.

V is TRBV6-1 and J is TRBJ1-2; 8 positions match TRBD1. Germline CDR1 reads MNHNS; CDR2 reads SASEGT. Trimming took 6 bases from V and 5 from J; bases not matched to a gene: 11. CDR3 length: 15 residues. The DNA for the CDR3 is TGTGCCAGCAGGGAGGACAGGGTTCGGTCATATGGCTACACCTTC. This sequence encodes CASREDRVRSYGYTF.

The chain joins TRBV7-8 to TRBJ1-1; TRBD1 might be the D (6 bases). Germline values: CDR1 SGHVS, CDR2 FQNEAQ. This CDR3 comprises 14 residues. Trimming took off 7 bases at V and 1 base at J, with 13 bases between the two ends. The DNA for the CDR3 is TGTGCCAGCATCCTAGGGGGGGGGAACACTGAAGCTTTCTTT. This encodes CASILGGGNTEAFF.

There are a few counts of this clonotype. The chain joins TRBV28 to TRBJ2-1; 8 bases are shared with TRBD1. This CDR3 contains 15 residues. Germline-derived CDR1 and CDR2 are MDHEN and SYDVKM. V lost 2 bases to trimming and J lost 7 bases; unmatched junction nucleotides: 7. This chain's CDR3 is CASSLARGRWNEQFF. CDR3 DNA sequence: TGTGCCAGCAGTTTAGCCAGGGGGCGTTGGAATGAGCAGTTCTTC.

Many counts were recorded for this clonotype. The chain couples TRBV5-1 to TRBJ1-2; possibly TRBD1 for D (5 bases). CDR1 SGHRS and CDR2 YFSETQ come from the germline V gene. CDR3 length: 13 amino acids. V was clipped by 4 bases and J by 5 bases, with 12 bases between them. The CDR3 sequence: CASSTSGTYGYTF. CDR3 DNA sequence: TGCGCCAGCAGCACGTCAGGGACGTATGGCTACACCTTC.

This clonotype has at least ten counts. This rearrangement joins TRBV28 to TRBJ2-7, with D possibly being TRBD1 (6 bases). The CDR3 totals 15 residues. V dropped 3 bases and J dropped 2 bases, with 14 bases sitting between them. Germline V lookup: CDR1 MDHEN, CDR2 SYDVKM. The CDR3 nucleotides are TGTGCCAGCAGTTTGGCCGGGACAACTACCTACGAGCAGTACGTC. Its translation: CASSLAGTTTYEQYV.

This clonotype was seen a few times. The chain links TRBV27 to TRBJ1-5, with D possibly matching TRBD1 (6 bases). The CDR3 runs 15 residues. Germline CDR1 MNHEY, CDR2 SMNVEV (reference sequence). V lost 5 bases, J lost 4 bases, and 15 bases lay in between. DNA for the CDR3: TGTGCCAGCAGTCTTCACGTGAGGGGGAATCAGCCCCAGCATTTT. This sequence encodes CASSLHVRGNQPQHF.

This clonotype appeared many times. V and J are TRBV4-1 and TRBJ1-1; no reliable D call. With 2 bases removed from V and 5 bases from J, the gap between germline ends came to 18 bases. Germline lookup yields CDR1 MGHRA and CDR2 YSYEKL. CDR3 length: 16 residues. This CDR3 reads CASSQPVVAGGTEAFF. For the CDR3, the DNA is TGCGCCAGCAGCCAACCCGTTGTGGCAGGAGGGACTGAAGCTTTCTTT.

The chain has TRBV20-1 and TRBJ2-7, with a tentative D call TRBD2 (7 bases). This CDR3 contains 11 residues. The V gene lost 7 bases and the J gene lost 7 bases, with 14 bases spanning the gap. The germline gives CDR1 DFQATT, CDR2 SNEGSKA (reference sequence). The CDR3 loop is CSVARGAEQYV. The CDR3 bases are TGCAGTGTGGCTCGGGGGGCAGAGCAGTACGTC.

The chain is built from TRBV12-3 or TRBV12-4 and TRBJ2-7; D remains unclear. Trimming stripped 0 bases from V and 2 bases from J, with 8 bases between. The CDR3 has 14 residues. Here the CDR3 DNA reads TGTGCCAGCAGTTTAGCGGCCGGAGCCTACGAGCAGTACTTC. Protein: CASSLAAGAYEQYF.

There are many counts of this clonotype. The J gene is TRBJ1-4, the V gene TRBV20-1, with 11 positions matching TRBD1. The CDR3 consists of 15 residues. V shed 5 bases, J shed 5 bases, and the junction held 7 bases outside the gene matches. The germline V gene encodes CDR1 DFQATT and CDR2 SNEGSKA (reference sequence). The CDR3 bases are TGCAGTGCTGGGGACAGGGGGATGGCAAATGAAAAACTGTTTTTT. Protein sequence: CSAGDRGMANEKLFF.

This clonotype turned up a few times. The chain links TRBV20-1 to TRBJ2-7; 9 bases agree with TRBD2. This CDR3 contains 13 residues. Germline CDR1 is DFQATT and CDR2 is SNEGSKA (reference sequence). In nucleotides, the CDR3 is TGCAGCGCCCTAGGCGGGGGGGCCCACGAGCAGTACGTC. The encoded protein is CSALGGGAHEQYV.

This clonotype was counted a few times. This sequence joins TRBV29-1 and TRBJ1-2; TRBD1 is a possible D gene (6 bases). V lost 1 base and J lost 8, with 11 bases in between. Germline-derived CDR1 and CDR2 are SQVTM and ANQGSEA. The CDR3 has 12 amino acids. The CDR3 nucleotides read TGCAGCGTTGAAGTAATACAGGGCGGCTACACCTTC. It yields the protein CSVEVIQGGYTF.

The chain recombines TRBV28 with TRBJ1-6, with D perhaps TRBD1 (6 bases). In germline, CDR1 is MDHEN, CDR2 SYDVKM. This CDR3 contains 14 residues. The V and J ends lost 2 bases and 13 bases respectively, with 15 bases between them. In nucleotides, the CDR3 is TGTGCCAGCAGTTTACCGTCACAGGGCCCGCCCCTCCACTTT. This encodes CASSLPSQGPPLHF.

This clonotype was picked up many times. This rearrangement joins TRBV4-1 to TRBJ2-3, with 9 bases lining up with TRBD2. Trimming at V came to 0 bases and at J to 2 bases, leaving 12 bases not matched to a gene. The CDR3 runs to 19 residues. CDR1 is MGHRA and CDR2 is YSYEKL in the germline V gene. This CDR3 is CASSQDRASGKGATDTQYF. In nucleotides, the CDR3 is TGCGCCAGCAGCCAAGATAGGGCTAGCGGGAAGGGGGCCACAGATACGCAGTATTTT.

The table lists this clonotype with many counts. This chain connects TRBV18 to TRBJ1-5; 10 nucleotides align to TRBD1. The CDR3 loop spans 15 amino acids. CDR1 KGHSH and CDR2 LQKENI come from the germline V gene. V shed 3 bases and J 5 bases; nucleotides not matched to a gene: 4. The CDR3 nucleotides read TGTGCCAGCTCACCGGGACAGGGGAAGGATCAGCCCCAGCATTTT. Encoded protein: CASSPGQGKDQPQHF.

This clonotype was recorded many times. The genes are TRBV4-1 and TRBJ2-1, with D possibly TRBD2 on 5 matching bases. V lost 1 base, J lost 0 bases, and 13 bases lay in between. CDR1 is MGHRA and CDR2 is YSYEKL in the germline V gene. The CDR3 runs to 17 residues. The CDR3 spells CASSQGAGRSSYNEQFF. The CDR3 DNA reads as TGCGCCAGCAGCCAAGGGGCGGGCAGAAGCTCCTACAATGAGCAGTTCTTC.

This clonotype was seen ten or more times. The CDR3 protein is CASSPPGAHNQPQHF. The CDR3 DNA is TGTGCCAGCAGCCCCCCCGGGGCCCACAATCAGCCCCAGCATTTT. The J gene is TRBJ1-5, the V gene TRBV7-9; D is possibly TRBD1 (5 bases). From germline, CDR1 is SEHNR and CDR2 FQNEAQ (reference sequence). The CDR3 contains 15 residues. Trimming took off 5 bases at V and 3 bases at J, with 14 bases between the two ends.